One and the same sample provided the 32 T cell receptor beta chains below, sequenced in a study of OX40 agonist ivuxolimab in advanced cancers. Clones were sequenced by immunoSEQ multiplex PCR, and TCRdb holds only the in-frame ones, with some missing. The sample lists about 80,000 clones, 70% to 90% occurring once. Sample: CD4+ or CD8+ T cells sorted from blood, taken in a trial of the OX40 agonist ivuxolimab. These receptors all come from an adult with an advanced solid tumor such as melanoma, head and neck, liver or kidney cancer.

The chain combines TRBV15 with TRBJ1-5, with 7 bases that match TRBD1. V lost 3 bases, J lost 5 bases, and 7 bases stayed unmatched. CDR3 length: 15 amino acids. In germline, CDR1 is LNHNV, CDR2 YYDKDF (reference sequence). CDR3 region: CATSRGDSRDQPQHF. The CDR3 DNA is TGTGCCACCAGCAGGGGGGACAGTAGAGATCAGCCCCAGCATTTT.

This chain links TRBV30 with TRBJ1-6; D possibly corresponds to TRBD1 (5 bases). Trimming removed 0 bases at V and 10 bases at J, with 16 bases between. This CDR3 region has 15 residues. Germline loops: CDR1 GTSNPN, CDR2 SVGIG (reference sequence). The CDR3 is CAWSVPAGNYSPLHF. The DNA for the CDR3 is TGTGCCTGGAGTGTACCCGCAGGGAATTACTCACCCCTCCACTTT.

The genes are TRBV5-6 and TRBJ1-1; tentative D call: TRBD1 (6 bases). The CDR3 is 16 residues long. Looked up from germline, CDR1 is SGHDT and CDR2 is YYEEEE. Trimming removed 2 bases at V and 2 bases at J, with 16 bases between. The CDR3 DNA is TGTGCCAGCAGCTTAGGGGGGGTTCGGACAAACACTGAAGCTTTCTTT. Its translation is CASSLGGVRTNTEAFF. Combining the CDR3 with reference TRBV5-6 and TRBJ1-1 gives the whole variable domain DAGVTQSPTHLIKTRGQQVTLRCSPKSGHDTVSWYQQALGQGPQFIFQYYEEEERQRGNFPDRFSGHQFPNYSSELNVNALLLGDSALYLCASSLGGVRTNTEAFFGQGTRLTVV.

This chain links TRBV18 with TRBJ1-5; tentative D call: TRBD1 (6 bases). The V gene's germline CDR1 is KGHSH and CDR2 LQKENI. This CDR3 has 17 residues. Deletions cut 2 bases from V and 7 bases from J, with 21 bases between. CDR3 nucleotides: TGTGCCAGCTCACCAGGGGGGCCTATGAGGGAGGGCCAGCCCCAGCATTTT. It translates to CASSPGGPMREGQPQHF.

This clone was picked up a small number of times. This chain connects TRBV19 to TRBJ1-5; TRBD1 matches at 7 bases. Per germline, CDR1 LNHDA and CDR2 SQIVND (reference sequence). V was pared by 5 bases and J by 3 bases, with 4 bases of the junction left unmatched. The CDR3 consists of 14 residues. In DNA form, the CDR3 reads TGTGCCAGTAGTGTGGACAGGATCAATCAGCCCCAGCATTTT. Residues: CASSVDRINQPQHF. Full variable domain (outside the CDR3, taken from reference TRBV19 and TRBJ1-5): DGGITQSPKYLFRKEGQNVTLSCEQNLNHDAMYWYRQDPGQGLRLIYYSQIVNDFQKGDIAEGYSVSREKKESFPLTVTSAQKNPTAFYLCASSVDRINQPQHFGDGTRLSIL.

J is TRBJ2-2 and V is TRBV6-1; TRBD1 aligns across 9 bases. Germline V gives CDR1 MNHNS, CDR2 SASEGT. The length of the CDR3 is 17 residues. J lost 3 bases, V lost 3 bases, and 8 bases had no gene match. The CDR3 spells CASSERGQGTYTGELFF. CDR3 DNA: TGTGCCAGCAGTGAGCGAGGACAGGGGACCTACACCGGGGAGCTGTTTTTT.

Only one count was recorded for this clone. The J gene is TRBJ1-4, the V gene TRBV19; D remains ambiguous. Between the trimmed V and J ends, which lost 0 bases and 10 bases, there was a span of 15 bases. Germline V lookup: CDR1 LNHDA, CDR2 SQIVND (reference sequence). The CDR3 sequence is 15 residues long. Here the CDR3 DNA reads TGTGCCAGTAGTATAGATCATTGGAATTCCGGAAAACTGTTTTTT. Its protein is CASSIDHWNSGKLFF.

The chain has TRBV27 and TRBJ2-7; D is possibly TRBD2 (6 bases). There are 16 residues in the CDR3. Germline V gives CDR1 MNHEY, CDR2 SMNVEV (reference sequence). V was pared by 4 bases and J by 9 bases, with 25 bases between. The CDR3 sequence is CASSYEGGTLLRRQYF. The CDR3 nucleotides are TGTGCCAGCAGTTATGAGGGCGGGACTCTCCTACGTCGGCAGTACTTC.

The rearrangement uses TRBV19 and TRBJ2-7; D not certain. Germline CDR1 LNHDA, CDR2 SQIVND (reference sequence). V lost 2 bases and J 2 bases, leaving 7 bases between the germline ends. This CDR3 comprises 13 residues. The CDR3 here is CASSIRGTYEQYF. Written as DNA, the CDR3 is TGTGCCAGTAGTATACGCGGAACCTACGAGCAGTACTTC. Full variable domain (outside the CDR3, taken from reference TRBV19 and TRBJ2-7): DGGITQSPKYLFRKEGQNVTLSCEQNLNHDAMYWYRQDPGQGLRLIYYSQIVNDFQKGDIAEGYSVSREKKESFPLTVTSAQKNPTAFYLCASSIRGTYEQYFGPGTRLTVT.

The chain recombines TRBV5-8 with TRBJ2-5; D not resolved. The J call is doubtful: the DNA matches TRBJ2-7 better. CDR1 SGHTS and CDR2 YDEGEE come from the germline V gene. The CDR3 has 13 residues. CDR3 sequence (DNA): TGTGCCAGCAGCTCCATGACCGCCTACGAGCAGTACTTC. Protein product: CASSSMTAYEQYF.

The chain combines TRBV7-2 with TRBJ2-1; 7 bases fit TRBD1. The J segment lost 9 bases and the V segment lost 5 bases, leaving 10 bases of the junction unmatched. There are 14 residues in the CDR3. CDR1 SGHTA and CDR2 FQGNSA come from the germline V gene. The DNA for the CDR3 is TGTGCCAGCAGCGCACGCCTACAGGGGAGTGAGCAGTTCTTC. It specifies CASSARLQGSEQFF. The variable domain in full, with the rest retrieved from reference TRBV7-2 and TRBJ2-1, is GAGVSQSPSNKVTEKGKDVELRCDPISGHTALYWYRQSLGQGLEFLIYFQGNSAPDKSGLPSDRFSAERTGGSVSTLTIQRTQQEDSAVYLCASSARLQGSEQFFGPGTRLTVL.

This chain uses TRBV4-1 with TRBJ2-2; D ambiguous. The CDR3 runs 17 residues. Germline V gives CDR1 MGHRA, CDR2 YSYEKL. V was shortened by 3 bases and J by 4 bases, with 18 bases between the two germline ends. Written as DNA, the CDR3 is TGCGCCAGCAGCCAGATCCGGGCTCCCTGGCCCACCGGGGAGCTGTTTTTT. Amino acids: CASSQIRAPWPTGELFF.

This chain connects TRBV30 to TRBJ1-1; 9 bases line up with TRBD1. CDR1 GTSNPN and CDR2 SVGIG come from the germline V gene (reference sequence). This CDR3 comprises 13 residues. CDR3 bases: TGTGCGGCCCGGACAGGGGCTAACACTGAAGCTTTCTTT. It specifies CAARTGANTEAFF. Full variable domain (rest looked up from reference TRBV30 and TRBJ1-1): SQTIHQWPATLVQPVGSPLSLECTVEGTSNPNLYWYRQAAGRGLQLLFYSVGIGQISSEVPQNLSASRPQDRQFILSSKKLLLSDSGFYLCAARTGANTEAFFGQGTRLTVV.

The rearrangement uses TRBV19 and TRBJ2-2; TRBD2 matches at 8 bases. The V and J ends lost 5 bases and 7 bases, in that order; junction bases with no gene match: 12. CDR1 and CDR2 from the germline V gene are LNHDA and SQIVND (reference sequence). The CDR3 extends over 16 amino acids. The CDR3 reads CASSPPPGLAGGELFF. For the CDR3, the DNA is TGTGCCAGTAGTCCCCCCCCCGGACTAGCCGGCGGGGAGCTGTTTTTT.

The V call is TRBV11-2, the J call TRBJ2-5, with D possibly TRBD2 on 6 matching bases. Judging by the DNA end, TRBJ2-7 fits better; the J call may be wrong. This CDR3 region has 17 residues. CDR1 SGHAT and CDR2 FQNNGV come from the germline V gene. CDR3 in amino acids: CASREPGLSSLRDEQYF. The DNA of the CDR3 is TGTGCCAGCAGAGAGCCGGGACTCTCGAGCTTAAGGGACGAGCAGTACTTC.

This chain connects TRBV6-1 to TRBJ1-4; D is possibly TRBD1 (5 bases). Germline V lookup: CDR1 MNHNS, CDR2 SASEGT. The V end lost 6 bases, the J end lost 8 bases, and 19 bases lay between the germline ends. The length of the CDR3 is 15 residues. CDR3 protein: CASREGTARQEKLFF. The CDR3 nucleotides read TGTGCCAGCAGGGAGGGGACGGCGCGTCAGGAAAAACTGTTTTTT.

V gene TRBV27 combines with J gene TRBJ2-7; 11 bases map to TRBD2. CDR1 and CDR2 (germline): MNHEY, SMNVEV (reference sequence). The CDR3 has 16 amino acids. Trimming took 1 base from V and 3 from J; bases not matched to a gene: 5. CDR3 sequence reads: CASSLYLTSGVYEQYF. The CDR3 coding sequence is TGTGCCAGCAGTTTATATTTGACTAGCGGGGTCTACGAGCAGTACTTC.

The rearrangement joins TRBV10-1 to TRBJ1-1; a weak D match, TRBD1 (6 bases). The germline V and J ends were trimmed by 0 bases and 5 bases, with 13 bases remaining between them. Germline V gives CDR1 WNHNN, CDR2 SYGVQD (reference sequence). The CDR3 is made up of 15 amino acids. CDR3 nucleotide sequence: TGCGCCAGCAGTGAGTCGGGGGGGGCGAGGACTGAAGCTTTCTTT. Translating gives CASSESGGARTEAFF.

V and J are TRBV4-2 and TRBJ1-2, with a possible D match to TRBD1 (5 bases). V dropped 5 bases and J dropped 1 base, with 8 bases sitting between them. From germline, CDR1 is LGHNA and CDR2 YNFKEQ. The CDR3 covers 13 residues. The CDR3 loop reads CASSLQVNYGYTF. The CDR3 DNA follows: TGTGCCAGCAGCTTACAGGTTAACTATGGCTACACCTTC.

This rearrangement joins TRBV6-5 to TRBJ2-1; 7 nucleotides align to TRBD1. The CDR3 contains 11 residues. Germline values: CDR1 MNHEY, CDR2 SVGAGI. Germline trimming cut 5 bases from V and 15 bases from J; bases unmatched to any gene: 7. The CDR3, as DNA: TGTGCCAGCAGTCAGCAGGGGGTTCCGTTCTTC. Residues: CASSQQGVPFF.

This clone has just a few counts. V and J are TRBV29-1 and TRBJ1-2; D is unresolved. Germline V gene data show CDR1 as SQVTM and CDR2 as ANQGSEA. V lost 2 bases, J lost 5 bases, and 3 bases lay in between. There are 10 residues in the CDR3. The CDR3 region is CSVERYGYTF. For the CDR3, the DNA is TGCAGCGTTGAACGGTATGGCTACACCTTC. Variable domain in full (rest from reference TRBV29-1 and TRBJ1-2): SAVISQKPSRDICQRGTSLTIQCQVDSQVTMMFWYRQQPGQSLTLIATANQGSEATYESGFVIDKFPISRPNLTFSTLTVSNMSPEDSSIYLCSVERYGYTFGSGTRLTVV.

The chain is built from TRBV6-4 and TRBJ1-2, with 10 positions matching TRBD1. V lost 0 bases and J lost 8; bases outside the gene matches: 6. The CDR3 consists of 15 residues. The germline V gene encodes CDR1 MRHNA and CDR2 SNTAGT. The CDR3 DNA reads as TGTGCCAGCAGTGACTCGAGGGACAGGGGTGCGGGCTACACCTTC. Translated: CASSDSRDRGAGYTF.

This CDR3 is CASSAQGAVNTEAFF. DNA of the CDR3: TGTGCCAGCAGCGCTCAGGGGGCGGTGAACACTGAAGCTTTCTTT. The chain carries TRBV9 and TRBJ1-1; TRBD1 matches at 8 bases. Trimming at V came to 3 bases and at J to 0 bases, leaving 4 bases not matched to a gene. CDR1 SGDLS and CDR2 YYNGEE come from the germline V gene. CDR3 length: 15 amino acids.

CDR3 DNA sequence: TGTGCCAGCAGCAGCGCGACTAGCGGGGGGTACAATGAGCAGTTCTTC. This translates into CASSSATSGGYNEQFF. The chain carries TRBV7-2 and TRBJ2-1; 13 bases fit TRBD2. CDR3 size: 16 residues. V gave up 5 bases and J gave up 4 bases; unmatched junction bases: 5. The germline gives CDR1 SGHTA, CDR2 FQGNSA.

This chain joins TRBV27 and TRBJ2-1; D perhaps matches TRBD2 (5 bases). CDR3 size: 12 residues. The germline V gene has CDR1 MNHEY and CDR2 SMNVEV (reference sequence). V shed 4 bases and J shed 4 bases, with 5 bases lying between them. The CDR3 protein is CASSSGYNEQFF. CDR3 nucleotides: TGTGCCAGCAGTTCGGGGTACAATGAGCAGTTCTTC.

The chain is built from TRBV6-4 and TRBJ2-7; 13 positions agree with TRBD2. Germline loops: CDR1 MRHNA, CDR2 SNTAGT. The V and J ends lost 6 bases and 2 bases, in that order; junction bases with no gene match: 4. There are 15 residues in the CDR3. The CDR3 loop reads CASSGTSGTTYEQYF. The CDR3 region has the DNA TGTGCCAGCAGCGGGACTAGCGGGACAACCTACGAGCAGTACTTC.

V is TRBV30 and J is TRBJ2-5, with D uncertain. The J call may be in error: the DNA end matches TRBJ2-7 better. The length of the CDR3 is 11 residues. Germline V gene data show CDR1 as GTSNPN and CDR2 as SVGIG (reference sequence). As DNA, the CDR3 is TGTGCCTGGATCGGAAGGGACGAGCAGTACTTC. As protein: CAWIGRDEQYF.

A single count supports this clone. V and J are TRBV5-6 and TRBJ2-7, with D tentatively TRBD2 (6 bases). This CDR3 contains 14 residues. Germline V lookup: CDR1 SGHDT, CDR2 YYEEEE. Trimming left V 3 bases short and J 3 bases short, with 13 bases between. The CDR3 DNA reads as TGTGCCAGCAGCTCGTGGCGGGGTGGCTACGAGCAGTACTTC. This encodes CASSSWRGGYEQYF.

Concerning this clone itself: Its ends do not fully match the called genes, so a read error is possible. The chain couples TRBV2 to TRBJ1-3, with D perhaps TRBD1 (5 bases). This CDR3 has 15 residues. Germline V gene sequence: CDR1 SNHLY, CDR2 FYNNEI. In DNA form, the CDR3 reads TGTGCCAGCGCCCCGGGACTCGAGCCTGGAAGCACCATATATTTT. Protein sequence: CASAPGLEPGSTIYF.

The V and J genes are TRBV7-9 and TRBJ2-4, with D possibly TRBD1 on 6 matching bases. CDR3 length equals 16 residues. The ends were cut back, 5 bases at V and 1 base at J, with 15 bases in the middle. The germline CDR1 and CDR2 sequences are SEHNR and FQNEAQ (reference sequence). CDR3 sequence reads: CASSTPRGFAKNIQYF. The CDR3 DNA is TGTGCCAGCAGCACCCCCAGGGGCTTTGCCAAAAACATTCAGTACTTC.

The chain recombines TRBV9 with TRBJ2-1; 14 positions agree with TRBD2. The germline CDR1 and CDR2 sequences are SGDLS and YYNGEE. With 4 bases clipped from V and 7 bases from J, the junction kept 7 bases outside the gene matches. There are 16 residues in the CDR3. The DNA of the CDR3 is TGTGCCAGCAGCCCTCGACTAGCGGGGGGGGATAATGAGCAGTTCTTC. Protein product: CASSPRLAGGDNEQFF.

The chain carries TRBV5-5 and TRBJ1-5; maybe TRBD1 (5 bases). V was trimmed by 7 bases and J by 6 bases, leaving 14 bases between them. CDR1 SGHKS and CDR2 YYEKEE come from the germline V gene (reference sequence). The CDR3 is made up of 13 amino acids. The CDR3 coding sequence is TGTGCCAGCTTGCCGACAGTTCCTCAGCCCCAGCATTTT. This encodes CASLPTVPQPQHF.